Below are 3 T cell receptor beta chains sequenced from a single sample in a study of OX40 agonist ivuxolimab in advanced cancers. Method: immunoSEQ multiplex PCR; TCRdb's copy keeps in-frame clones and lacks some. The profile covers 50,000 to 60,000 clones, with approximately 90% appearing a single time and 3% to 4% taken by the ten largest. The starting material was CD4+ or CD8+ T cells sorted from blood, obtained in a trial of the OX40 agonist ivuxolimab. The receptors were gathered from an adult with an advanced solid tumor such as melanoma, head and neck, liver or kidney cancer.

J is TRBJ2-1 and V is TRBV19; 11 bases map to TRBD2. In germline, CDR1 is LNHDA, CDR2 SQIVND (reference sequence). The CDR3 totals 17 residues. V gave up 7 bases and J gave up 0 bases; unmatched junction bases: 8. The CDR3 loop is CASTLAGGLFSYNEQFF. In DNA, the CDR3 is TGTGCCAGTACCCTAGCGGGAGGACTATTCTCCTACAATGAGCAGTTCTTC.

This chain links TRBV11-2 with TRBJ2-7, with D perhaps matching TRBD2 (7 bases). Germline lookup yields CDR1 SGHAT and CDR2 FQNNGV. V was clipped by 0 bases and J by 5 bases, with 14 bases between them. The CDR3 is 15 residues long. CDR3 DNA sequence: TGTGCCAGCAGCTTAGATGTGGGGGGGCGAGACGAGCAGTACTTC. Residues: CASSLDVGGRDEQYF.

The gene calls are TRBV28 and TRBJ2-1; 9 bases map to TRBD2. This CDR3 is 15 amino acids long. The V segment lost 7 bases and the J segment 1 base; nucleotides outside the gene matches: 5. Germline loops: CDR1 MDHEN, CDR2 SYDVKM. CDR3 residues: CASNSGRGSYNEQFF. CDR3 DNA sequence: TGTGCCAGCAATAGCGGGAGAGGATCCTACAATGAGCAGTTCTTC. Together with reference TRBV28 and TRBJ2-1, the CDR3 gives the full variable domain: DVKVTQSSRYLVKRTGEKVFLECVQDMDHENMFWYRQDPGLGLRLIYFSYDVKMKEKGDIPEGYSVSREKKERFSLILESASTNQTSMYLCASNSGRGSYNEQFFGPGTRLTVL.